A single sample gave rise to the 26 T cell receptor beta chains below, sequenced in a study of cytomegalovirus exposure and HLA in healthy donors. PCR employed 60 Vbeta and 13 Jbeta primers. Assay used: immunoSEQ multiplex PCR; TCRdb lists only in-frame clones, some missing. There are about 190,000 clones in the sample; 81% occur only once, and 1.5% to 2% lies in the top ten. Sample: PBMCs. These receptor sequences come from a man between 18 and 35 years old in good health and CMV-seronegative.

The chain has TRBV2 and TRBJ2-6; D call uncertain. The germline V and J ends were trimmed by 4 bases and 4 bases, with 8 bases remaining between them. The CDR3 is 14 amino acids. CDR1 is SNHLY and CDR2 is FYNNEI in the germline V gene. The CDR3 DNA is TGTGCCAGCAGTGCTACAGCCGGGGCCAACGTCCTGACTTTC. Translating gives CASSATAGANVLTF.

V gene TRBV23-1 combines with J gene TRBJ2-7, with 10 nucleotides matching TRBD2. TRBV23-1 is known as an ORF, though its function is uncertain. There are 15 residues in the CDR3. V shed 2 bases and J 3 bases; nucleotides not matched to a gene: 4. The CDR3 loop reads CASSQGLAEDYEQYF. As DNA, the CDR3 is TGCGCCAGCAGTCAAGGACTAGCGGAAGACTACGAGCAGTACTTC.

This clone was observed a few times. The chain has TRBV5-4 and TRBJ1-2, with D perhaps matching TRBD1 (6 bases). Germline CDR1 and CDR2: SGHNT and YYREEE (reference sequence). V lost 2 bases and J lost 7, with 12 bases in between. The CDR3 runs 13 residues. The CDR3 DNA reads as TGTGCCAGCAGCTTATTCAGGGGCGGTGGCTACACCTTC. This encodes CASSLFRGGGYTF. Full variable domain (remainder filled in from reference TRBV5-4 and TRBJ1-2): ETGVTQSPTHLIKTRGQQVTLRCSSQSGHNTVSWYQQALGQGPQFIFQYYREEENGRGNFPPRFSGLQFPNYSSELNVNALELDDSALYLCASSLFRGGGYTFGSGTRLTVV.

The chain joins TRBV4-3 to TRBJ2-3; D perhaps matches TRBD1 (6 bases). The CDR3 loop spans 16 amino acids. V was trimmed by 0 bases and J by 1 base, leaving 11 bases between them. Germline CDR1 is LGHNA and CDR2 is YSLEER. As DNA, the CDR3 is TGCGCCAGCAGCCAAGATGGGGCAGGGGGCACAGATACGCAGTATTTT. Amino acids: CASSQDGAGGTDTQYF.

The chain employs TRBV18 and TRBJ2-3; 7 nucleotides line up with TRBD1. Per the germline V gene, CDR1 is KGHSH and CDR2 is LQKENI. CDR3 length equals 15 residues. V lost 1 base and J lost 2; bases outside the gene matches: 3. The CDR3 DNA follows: TGTGCCAGCTCACCACAGGGACAGTTCACAGATACGCAGTATTTT. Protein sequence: CASSPQGQFTDTQYF.

Here the CDR3 reads CASSRNAGQPQHF. The DNA for the CDR3 is TGTGCCAGCAGCCGGAACGCGGGTCAGCCCCAGCATTTT. The rearrangement joins TRBV7-8 to TRBJ1-5; D is uncertain. The germline V gene has CDR1 SGHVS and CDR2 FQNEAQ. This CDR3 is 13 amino acids long. The V end lost 5 bases, the J end lost 6 bases, and 11 bases lay between the germline ends.

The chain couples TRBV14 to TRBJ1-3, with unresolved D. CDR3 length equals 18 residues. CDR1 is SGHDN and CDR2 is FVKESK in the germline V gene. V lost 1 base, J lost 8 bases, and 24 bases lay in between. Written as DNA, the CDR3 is TGTGCCAGCAGCCAAGCCTCTCTGGGTCAGACTGACTGGGACACCATATATTTT. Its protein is CASSQASLGQTDWDTIYF.

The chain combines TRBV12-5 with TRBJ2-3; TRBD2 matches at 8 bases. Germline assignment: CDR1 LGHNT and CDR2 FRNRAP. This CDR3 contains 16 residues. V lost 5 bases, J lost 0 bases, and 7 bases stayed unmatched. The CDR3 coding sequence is TGTGCTAGTGGTCCACGACTAGCGAGGAGCACAGATACGCAGTATTTT. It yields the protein CASGPRLARSTDTQYF. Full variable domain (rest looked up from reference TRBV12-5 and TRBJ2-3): DARVTQTPRHKVTEMGQEVTMRCQPILGHNTVFWYRQTMMQGLELLAYFRNRAPLDDSGMPKDRFSAEMPDATLATLKIQPSEPRDSAVYFCASGPRLARSTDTQYFGPGTRLTVL.

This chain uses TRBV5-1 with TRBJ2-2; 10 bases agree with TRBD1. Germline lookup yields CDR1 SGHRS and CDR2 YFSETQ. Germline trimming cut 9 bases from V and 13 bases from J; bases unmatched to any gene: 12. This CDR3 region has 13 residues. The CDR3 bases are TGCGCCACCCCGGGACAGGGGTTTGTTCCGCTGTTTTTT. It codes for CATPGQGFVPLFF.

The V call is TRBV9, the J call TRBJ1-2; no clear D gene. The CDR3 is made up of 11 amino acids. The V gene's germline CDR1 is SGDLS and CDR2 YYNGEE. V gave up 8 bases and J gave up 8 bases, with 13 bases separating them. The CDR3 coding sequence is TGTGCCAGATCGGGAAATCAAGGCTACACCTTC. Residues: CARSGNQGYTF.

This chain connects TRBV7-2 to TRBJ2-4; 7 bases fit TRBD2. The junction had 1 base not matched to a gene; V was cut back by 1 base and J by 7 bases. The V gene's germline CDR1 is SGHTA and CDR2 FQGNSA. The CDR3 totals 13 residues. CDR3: CASSLGGGNIQYF. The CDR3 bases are TGTGCCAGCAGCTTAGGGGGGGGGAACATTCAGTACTTC.

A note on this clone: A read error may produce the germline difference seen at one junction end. The CDR3 sequence: CASSLGTGTGQFF. In nucleotides, the CDR3 is TGTGCTAGCAGCCTCGGGACTGGTACGGGGCAGTTCTTC. This chain uses TRBV7-7 with TRBJ2-1; a weak D match, TRBD2 (6 bases). This CDR3 comprises 13 residues. From germline, CDR1 is SSHAT and CDR2 FNYEAQ (reference sequence).

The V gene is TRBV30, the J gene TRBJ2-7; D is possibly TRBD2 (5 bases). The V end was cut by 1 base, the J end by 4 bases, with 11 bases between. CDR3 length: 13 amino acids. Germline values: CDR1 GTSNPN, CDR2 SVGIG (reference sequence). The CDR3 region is CAWSGTTGYEQYF. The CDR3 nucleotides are TGTGCCTGGAGTGGGACCACGGGGTACGAGCAGTACTTC.

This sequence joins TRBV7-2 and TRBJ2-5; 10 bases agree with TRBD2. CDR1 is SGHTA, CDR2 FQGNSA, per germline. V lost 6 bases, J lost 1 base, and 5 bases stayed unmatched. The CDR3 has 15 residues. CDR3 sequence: CASRSTSGRQETQYF. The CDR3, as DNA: TGTGCCAGCAGATCGACTAGCGGGCGCCAAGAGACCCAGTACTTC.

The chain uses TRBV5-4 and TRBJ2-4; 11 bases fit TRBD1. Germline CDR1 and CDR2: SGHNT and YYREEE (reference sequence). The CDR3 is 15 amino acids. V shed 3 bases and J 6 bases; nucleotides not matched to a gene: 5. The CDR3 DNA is TGTGCCAGCAGCTACGGACAGGGGGCAGCAAACATTCAGTACTTC. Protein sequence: CASSYGQGAANIQYF.

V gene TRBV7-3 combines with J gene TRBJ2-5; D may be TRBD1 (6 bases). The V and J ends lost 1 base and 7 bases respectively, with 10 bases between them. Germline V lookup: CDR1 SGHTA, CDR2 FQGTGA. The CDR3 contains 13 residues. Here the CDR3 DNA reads TGTGCCAGCAGCTTAAACCCAGGGGCGACCCAGTACTTC. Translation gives CASSLNPGATQYF.

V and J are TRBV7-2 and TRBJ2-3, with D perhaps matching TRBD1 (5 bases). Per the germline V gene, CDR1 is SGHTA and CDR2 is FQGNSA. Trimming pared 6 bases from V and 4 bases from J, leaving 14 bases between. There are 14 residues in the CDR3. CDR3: CASSSDVGADTQYF. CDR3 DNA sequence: TGTGCCAGCAGTTCAGACGTAGGGGCAGATACGCAGTATTTT.

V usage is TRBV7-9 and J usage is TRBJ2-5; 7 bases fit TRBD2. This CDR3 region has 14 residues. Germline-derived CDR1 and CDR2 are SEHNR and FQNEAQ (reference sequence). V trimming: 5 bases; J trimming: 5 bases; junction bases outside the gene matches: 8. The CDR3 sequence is CASSAGGSQETQYF. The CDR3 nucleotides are TGTGCCAGCAGCGCCGGGGGGAGTCAGGAGACCCAGTACTTC.

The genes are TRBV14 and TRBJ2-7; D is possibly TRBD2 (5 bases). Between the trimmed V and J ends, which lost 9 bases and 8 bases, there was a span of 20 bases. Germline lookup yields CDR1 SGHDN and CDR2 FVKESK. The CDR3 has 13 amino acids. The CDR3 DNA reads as TGTGCCAGTTCGTCCGGTCCCGGGGATAAGCAGTACTTC. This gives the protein CASSSGPGDKQYF.

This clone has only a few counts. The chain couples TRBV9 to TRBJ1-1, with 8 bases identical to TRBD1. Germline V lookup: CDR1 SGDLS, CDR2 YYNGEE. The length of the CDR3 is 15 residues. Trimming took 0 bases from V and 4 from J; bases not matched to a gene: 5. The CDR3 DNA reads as TGTGCCAGCAGCGTAGATCAGGGGGCGGGCACTGAAGCTTTCTTT. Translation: CASSVDQGAGTEAFF.

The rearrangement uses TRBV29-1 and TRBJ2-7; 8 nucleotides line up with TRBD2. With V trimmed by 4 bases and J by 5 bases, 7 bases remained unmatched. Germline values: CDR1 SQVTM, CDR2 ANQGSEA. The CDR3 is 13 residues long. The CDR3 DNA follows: TGCAGCGTTGTGGTTAGCGGGACCCACGAGCAGTACTTC. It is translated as CSVVVSGTHEQYF.

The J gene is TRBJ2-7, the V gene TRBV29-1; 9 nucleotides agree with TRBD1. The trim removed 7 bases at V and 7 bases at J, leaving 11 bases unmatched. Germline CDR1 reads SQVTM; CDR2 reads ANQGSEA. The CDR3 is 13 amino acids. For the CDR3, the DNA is TGCAGCGCCAAACCGGGACAGGGTGCGGAGCAGTACTTC. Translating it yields CSAKPGQGAEQYF.

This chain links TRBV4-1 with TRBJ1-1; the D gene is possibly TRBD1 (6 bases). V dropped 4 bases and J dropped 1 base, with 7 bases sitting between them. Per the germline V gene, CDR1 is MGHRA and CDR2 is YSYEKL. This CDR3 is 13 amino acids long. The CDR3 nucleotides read TGCGCCAGCAGCCGGACAGCGAACACTGAAGCTTTCTTT. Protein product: CASSRTANTEAFF.

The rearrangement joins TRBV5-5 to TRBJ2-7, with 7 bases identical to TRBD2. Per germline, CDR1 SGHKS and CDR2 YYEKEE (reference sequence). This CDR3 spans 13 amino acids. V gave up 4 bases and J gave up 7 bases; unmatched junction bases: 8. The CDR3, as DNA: TGTGCCAGCAGCCAGACTGGGGAGGGGGAGCAGTACTTC. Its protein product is CASSQTGEGEQYF.

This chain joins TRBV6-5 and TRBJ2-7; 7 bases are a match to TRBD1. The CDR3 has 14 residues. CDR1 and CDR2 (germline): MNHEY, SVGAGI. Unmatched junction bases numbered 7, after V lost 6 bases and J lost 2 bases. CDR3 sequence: CASRWGQRTYEQYF. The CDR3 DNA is TGTGCCAGCAGGTGGGGACAGCGAACCTACGAGCAGTACTTC.

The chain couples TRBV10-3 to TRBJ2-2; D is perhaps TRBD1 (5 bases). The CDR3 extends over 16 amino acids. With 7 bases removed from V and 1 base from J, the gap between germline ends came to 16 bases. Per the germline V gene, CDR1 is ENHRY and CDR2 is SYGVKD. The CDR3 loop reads CAITTQGLKNTGELFF. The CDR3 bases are TGTGCCATCACGACCCAGGGTCTCAAGAACACCGGGGAGCTGTTTTTT.